This is a list of T cell receptor beta chains from one sample in a study of blood T cell repertoires in COVID-19. Profiled with immunoSEQ multiplex PCR; TCRdb holds only in-frame clones, not every one. In the table there are 350,000 to 550,000 clones, roughly nine tenths of which are singletons. Material for sequencing was PBMCs or T cells enriched from blood (not recorded which). Receptors were obtained from a man in his thirties or forties who had recovered from COVID-19. CDR3s include the opening cysteine and the closing phenylalanine or tryptophan. The D gene is left open where the match is weak. Part of the rows lack a size; the others show once, few, many or a class for expanded clones.

d_gene | abundance | j_gene | v_gene | CDR3aa
TRBD1 | NA | TRBJ2-7 | TRBV28 | CASSRGTDSYEQYF
NA | NA | TRBJ2-1 | TRBV6-5 | CASSYSGGEGEQFF
NA | NA | TRBJ1-3 | TRBV7-2 | CASSLTGTGNTIYF
NA | NA | TRBJ2-7 | TRBV5-4 | CASSLSAQEGSEQYF
NA | NA | TRBJ1-2 | TRBV12-2 | CASRLARESGDYGYTF
NA | NA | TRBJ1-1 | TRBV28 | CASTLTGDTEAFF
NA | NA | TRBJ2-5 | TRBV3-1/TRBV3-2 | CASSPSRSTPETQYF
TRBD1 | NA | TRBJ1-1 | TRBV28 | CASSLSGQGLTEAFF
TRBD1 | NA | TRBJ2-3 | TRBV5-1 | CASSQNTGGRTDTQYF
NA | NA | TRBJ2-1 | TRBV6-7 | CASIGTCYNEQFF
TRBD2 | NA | TRBJ2-3 | TRBV9 | CASSVEGLAGGSDTQYF
TRBD1 | NA | TRBJ1-1 | TRBV2 | CASRTGENTEAFF
NA | NA | TRBJ1-5 | TRBV28 | CASSSPQLNSNQPQHF
TRBD1 | NA | TRBJ1-5 | TRBV28 | CASSSRDRGYQPQHF
TRBD2 | NA | TRBJ2-2 | TRBV5-5 | CASSLKGTSSGRNTGELFF
TRBD1 | NA | TRBJ1-4 | TRBV7-8 | CASRRTGDEKLFF
TRBD2 | NA | TRBJ2-7 | TRBV4-1 | CASSRETGLVYEQYF
NA | NA | TRBJ2-3 | TRBV7-2 | CASSLTSGTDTQYF
NA | NA | TRBJ2-7 | TRBV28 | CASSYNEQYF
NA | NA | TRBJ2-1 | TRBV18 | CASSPSYNPGNEQFF
NA | once | TRBJ1-2 | TRBV19 | CASSMGGGDGYTF
NA | NA | TRBJ2-5 | TRBV12-3/TRBV12-4 | CASSWELWTQYF
NA | NA | TRBJ2-2 | TRBV28 | CASSPNTGDSGELFF
NA | NA | TRBJ2-7 | TRBV28 | CASLQGGGYEQYF
TRBD2 | once | TRBJ2-3 | TRBV4-1 | CASSLLTSTHTQYF
NA | NA | TRBJ2-1 | TRBV7-9 | CASSLGAGGYNEQFF
TRBD1 | NA | TRBJ1-1 | TRBV6-5 | CASSPGQGGAFF
TRBD1 | NA | TRBJ2-7 | TRBV19 | CASSPGQGSIYEQYF
TRBD1 | NA | TRBJ1-5 | TRBV20-1 | CSASFGQGTYQPQHF
NA | NA | TRBJ2-3 | TRBV5-4 | CASSLEGGPSSSTDTQYF
NA | NA | TRBJ1-6 | TRBV27 | CASGRHEFNSPLHF
NA | NA | TRBJ2-1 | TRBV18 | CASSPPQGGVYEQFF
TRBD1 | NA | TRBJ2-1 | TRBV3-1/TRBV3-2 | CASTKRTGSNEQFF
NA | NA | TRBJ2-5 | TRBV3-1/TRBV3-2 | CASSQDRGQETQYF
NA | NA | TRBJ1-2 | TRBV7-9 | CASSINRVGANYGYTF
NA | NA | TRBJ2-1 | TRBV4-2 | CASSSQDNSYNEQFF
TRBD1 | NA | TRBJ1-1 | TRBV18 | CASSPPGQGVWAEAFF
NA | NA | TRBJ2-3 | TRBV6-2/TRBV6-3 | CASSRILEGPDTQYF
TRBD2 | NA | TRBJ2-3 | TRBV11-1 | CASSLRSSGRADTQYF